Given below is one T cell receptor beta chain in context. The antigen remains undetermined. Libraries were UMI-labeled 5' RACE TRB cDNA. With the 5' RACE reads reprocessed, TCRdb shows one record per CDR3 protein and no DNA. Across 90,000 to 150,000 distinct CDR3 sequences, the top ten clones capture approximately 0.38% of the sample. Germline CDR1 is MDHEN and CDR2 is SYDVKM. The CDR3 extends over 14 amino acids. The sample is drawn from a study of CXCR3-negative and CXCR3-positive naive CD8 T cells. On the study more broadly: The libraries together contributed some 150 million TRB reads, each supplying about 1.5 +/- 0.3 million.

The study's findings and limits: The study found more hydrophobic TRB CDR3s in CXCR3-positive naive cells than in CXCR3-negative naive cells.

The sequenced material came from naive CXCR3+ CD8+ T cells from blood. Documented subset: CD45RO-CCR7+CD27+CD95- naive CD8+ T cells expressing CXCR3 (TNR3+). The chain combines TRBV28 with TRBJ2-3. The sequence came from a human donor in good health. Some clones in this sample may be carry-over from other donors' samples. CDR3 in amino acids: CASSRFSSTDTQYF.